The 5 T cell receptor beta chains listed next were all sequenced from one sample in a study of T cell responses to AZD1222 COVID-19 vaccine. Here immunoSEQ multiplex PCR was the method, and the copy in TCRdb shows in-frame clones only, minus some. The table shows some 150,000 clones, with roughly nine tenths occurring only once. The sample consisted of peripheral blood, taken 28 days after the second AZD1222 dose. The receptors were gathered from an adult who received the AZD1222 COVID-19 vaccine.

The genes are TRBV5-1 and TRBJ2-1; a possible D gene is TRBD2 (6 bases). The V and J ends lost 5 bases and 8 bases respectively, with 11 bases between them. Germline lookup yields CDR1 SGHRS and CDR2 YFSETQ. The CDR3 totals 12 residues. The CDR3 nucleotides read TGCGCCAGCAGAATTGGAGGGGATGAGCAGTTCTTC. Translated: CASRIGGDEQFF.

The rearrangement uses TRBV12-3 or TRBV12-4 and TRBJ2-1; no reliable D call. V was trimmed by 3 bases and J by 6 bases, leaving 9 bases between them. CDR3 length equals 13 residues. DNA for the CDR3: TGTGCCAGCAGTTTCGTTGTCATCAATGAGCAGTTCTTC. It translates to CASSFVVINEQFF.

The chain combines TRBV10-3 with TRBJ2-6, with a weak D call TRBD2 (5 bases). V lost 10 bases and J 2 bases, leaving 9 bases between the germline ends. Per germline, CDR1 ENHRY and CDR2 SYGVKD. The CDR3 sequence is 13 residues long. CDR3 protein: CASGSPGANVLTF. The CDR3 DNA sequence: TGTGCCAGCGGGTCTCCTGGGGCCAACGTCCTGACTTTC.

The chain combines TRBV14 with TRBJ2-1, with a possible D match to TRBD2 (5 bases). The ends were cut back, 4 bases at V and 1 base at J, with 14 bases in the middle. This CDR3 is built from 16 residues. Germline V lookup: CDR1 SGHDN, CDR2 FVKESK. CDR3 DNA: TGTGCCAGCAGCCCAGCCCGCGGGCGGTCCTACAATGAGCAGTTCTTC. This codes for CASSPARGRSYNEQFF.

The rearrangement uses TRBV23-1 and TRBJ1-6, with 8 bases fitting TRBD1. TRBV23-1 is recorded as an ORF, its role being uncertain. The CDR3 consists of 17 residues. Germline trimming cut 2 bases from V and 5 bases from J; bases unmatched to any gene: 8. The CDR3 nucleotides are TGCGCCAGCAGTCAAAAACGGACAGGGCCTGATAATTCACCCCTCCACTTT. Its protein is CASSQKRTGPDNSPLHF.